This T cell receptor beta chain originates from a study of blood T cell repertoires in COVID-19. Study-wide background: Italy, Spain and the United States were the sources of the convalescent and acute COVID-19 samples. T cells, B-cell-depleted T cells, or PBMCs supplied cDNA or gDNA.

In the original processing: Reference gene primer amplification in the assay estimated nucleated cell counts. Sequenced by immunoSEQ multiplex PCR; TCRdb stores in-frame clones only, minus some. The DNA gave D and trimming, while V, J and clone size come from that table. The sample lists 200,000 to 300,000 clones, about nine tenths occurring once. Germline V gene data show CDR1 as GTSNPN and CDR2 as SVGIG (reference sequence). The CDR3 extends over 19 amino acids. V lost 0 bases, J lost 7 bases, and 17 bases stayed unmatched. This chain connects TRBV30 to TRBJ2-6, with TRBD1 matching over 8 bases. The TCR originated in a man aged 60-69 years with acute or convalescent COVID-19. Sequenced: peripheral blood. The CDR3 coding sequence is TGTGCCTGGAGTGTACGGACAGGGCGGTCTAGAGTATACGCCAACGTCCTGACTTTC. Amino acid sequence: CAWSVRTGRSRVYANVLTF.